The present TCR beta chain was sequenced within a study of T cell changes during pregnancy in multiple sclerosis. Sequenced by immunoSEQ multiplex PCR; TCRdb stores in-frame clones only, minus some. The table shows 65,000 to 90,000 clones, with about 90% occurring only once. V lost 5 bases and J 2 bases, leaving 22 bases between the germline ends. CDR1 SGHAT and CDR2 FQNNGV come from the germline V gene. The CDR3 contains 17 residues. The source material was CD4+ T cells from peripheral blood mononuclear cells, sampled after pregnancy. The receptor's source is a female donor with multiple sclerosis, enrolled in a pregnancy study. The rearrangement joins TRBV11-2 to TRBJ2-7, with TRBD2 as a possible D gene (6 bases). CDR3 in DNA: TGTGCCAGCAGCGGACTCCTAACGGGGGTGGCTACCTACGAGCAGTACTTC. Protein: CASSGLLTGVATYEQYF.